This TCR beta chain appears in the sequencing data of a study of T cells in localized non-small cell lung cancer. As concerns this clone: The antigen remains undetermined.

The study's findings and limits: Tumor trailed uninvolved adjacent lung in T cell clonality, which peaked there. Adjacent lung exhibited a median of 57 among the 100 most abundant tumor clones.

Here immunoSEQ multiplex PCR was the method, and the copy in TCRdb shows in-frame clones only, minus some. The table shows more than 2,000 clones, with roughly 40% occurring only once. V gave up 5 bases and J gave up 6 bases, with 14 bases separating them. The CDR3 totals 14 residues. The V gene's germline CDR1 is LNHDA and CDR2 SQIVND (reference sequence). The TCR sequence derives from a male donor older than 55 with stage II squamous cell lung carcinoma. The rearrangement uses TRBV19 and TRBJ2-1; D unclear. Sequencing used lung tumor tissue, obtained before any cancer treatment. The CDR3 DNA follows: TGTGCCAGTAGTGCCTCGGCCGTTTTCAATGAGCAGTTCTTC. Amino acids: CASSASAVFNEQFF.